The T cell receptor (beta chain) described here comes from a study of shared clonotypes between healthy human individuals. The wider study: Three CD4 naive, three CD4 memory, two CD8 naive and one CD8 memory plate were used per donor. Study-level results: With several donors compared, approximately 5.5% of naive CD4 clonotypes were shared.

The method was immunoSEQ multiplex PCR; TCRdb's version includes in-frame clones alone and lacks a portion of them. Of over 950,000 clones in the sample, 70% to 85% were seen once. The donor cohort consisted entirely of Caucasian adults residing in Nashville, Tennessee. Division of CD4+ cells produced a CD45RA+ naive subset and a CD45RA-negative memory subset. For this clone: Its target is not known.

Source material: memory CD4+ T cells from PBMCs. Subset indicated: CD45RA-negative fraction. This clonotype originated in a man between 18 and 35 years old in good health. Some clones in this sample may be carry-over from other donors' samples.

Here the CDR3 DNA reads TGTGCCAGCAGTTATGTTTCGGCCCCCAACTACGAGCAGTACTTC. Its protein product is CASSYVSAPNYEQYF. This chain links TRBV6-5 with TRBJ2-7; the D is unclear. V gave up 3 bases and J gave up 3 bases, with 15 bases separating them. The length of the CDR3 is 15 residues. In germline, CDR1 is MNHEY, CDR2 SVGAGI.